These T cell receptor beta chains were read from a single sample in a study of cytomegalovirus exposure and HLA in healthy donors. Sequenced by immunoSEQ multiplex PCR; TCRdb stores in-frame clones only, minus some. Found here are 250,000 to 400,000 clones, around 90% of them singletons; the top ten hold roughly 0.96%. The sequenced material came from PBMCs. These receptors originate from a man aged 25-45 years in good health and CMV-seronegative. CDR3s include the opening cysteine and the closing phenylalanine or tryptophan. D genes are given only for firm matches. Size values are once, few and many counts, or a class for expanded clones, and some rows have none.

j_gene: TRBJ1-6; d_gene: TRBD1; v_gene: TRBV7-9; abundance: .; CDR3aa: CASSPGTGNNSPLHF; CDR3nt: TGTGCCAGCAGTCCCGGGACAGGGAATAATTCACCCCTCCACTTT
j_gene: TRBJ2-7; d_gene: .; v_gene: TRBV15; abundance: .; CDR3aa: CATSRDSPGSSYEQYF; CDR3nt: TGTGCCACCAGCAGAGATTCCCCGGGAAGCTCCTACGAGCAGTACTTC
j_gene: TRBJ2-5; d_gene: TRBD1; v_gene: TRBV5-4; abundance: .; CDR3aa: CASSPGTGHPTQYF; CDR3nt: TGTGCCAGCAGTCCCGGGACAGGCCACCCCACCCAGTACTTC
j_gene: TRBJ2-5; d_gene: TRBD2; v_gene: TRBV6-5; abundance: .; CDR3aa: CASNPLAGGAETQYF; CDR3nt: TGTGCCAGCAACCCACTAGCGGGGGGTGCGGAGACCCAGTACTTC
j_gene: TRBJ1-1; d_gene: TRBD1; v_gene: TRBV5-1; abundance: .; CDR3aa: CASSSTGTGGTEAFF; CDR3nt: TGCGCCAGCAGCTCGACCGGGACAGGGGGCACTGAAGCTTTCTTT
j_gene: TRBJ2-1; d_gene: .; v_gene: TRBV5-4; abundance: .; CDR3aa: CASSSSLGEQFF; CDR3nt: TGTGCCAGCAGCTCGAGCCTCGGGGAGCAGTTCTTC
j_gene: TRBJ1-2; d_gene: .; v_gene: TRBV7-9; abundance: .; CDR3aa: CASSLAGLTYGYTF; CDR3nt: TGTGCCAGCAGCTTAGCTGGACTGACCTATGGCTACACCTTC
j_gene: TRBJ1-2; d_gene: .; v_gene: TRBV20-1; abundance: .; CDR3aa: CSASMGAYITF; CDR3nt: TGCAGTGCTAGTATGGGGGCGTATATCACCTTC
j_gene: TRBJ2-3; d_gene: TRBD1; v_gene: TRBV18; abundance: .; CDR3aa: CASSPLMGTGATDTQYF; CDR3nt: TGTGCCAGCTCACCCCTCATGGGGACAGGGGCAACAGATACGCAGTATTTT
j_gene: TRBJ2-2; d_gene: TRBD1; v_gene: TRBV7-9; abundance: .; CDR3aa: CASSSIPGQSGGELFF; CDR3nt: TGTGCCAGCAGCTCGATTCCGGGACAGTCCGGCGGGGAGCTGTTTTTT
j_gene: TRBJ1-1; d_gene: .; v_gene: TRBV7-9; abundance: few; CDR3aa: CASSLVWEVEAFF; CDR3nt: TGTGCCAGCAGCTTAGTCTGGGAGGTTGAAGCTTTCTTT
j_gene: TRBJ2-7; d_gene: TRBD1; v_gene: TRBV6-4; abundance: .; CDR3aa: CASSDSWGGTGEDEQYF; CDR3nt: TGTGCCAGCAGTGACTCTTGGGGGGGGACAGGGGAGGACGAGCAGTACTTC
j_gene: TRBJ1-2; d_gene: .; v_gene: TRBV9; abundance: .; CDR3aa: CASSVGQTGPNYGYTF; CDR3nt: TGTGCCAGCAGCGTAGGTCAGACAGGCCCTAACTATGGCTACACCTTC
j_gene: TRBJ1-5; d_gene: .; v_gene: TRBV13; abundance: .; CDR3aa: CASSIYRCGKGNQPQHF; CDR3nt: TGTGCCAGCAGCATATACAGGTGCGGTAAGGGCAATCAGCCCCAGCATTTT
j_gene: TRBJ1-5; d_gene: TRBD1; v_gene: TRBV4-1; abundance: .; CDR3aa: CASSPYGGQGVRQPQHF; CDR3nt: TGCGCCAGCAGCCCTTACGGGGGACAGGGTGTACGACAGCCCCAGCATTTT
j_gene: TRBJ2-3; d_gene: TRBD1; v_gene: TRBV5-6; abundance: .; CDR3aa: CASSFRTGGRTDTQYF; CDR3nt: TGTGCCAGCAGCTTTCGGACAGGGGGTAGAACAGATACGCAGTATTTT
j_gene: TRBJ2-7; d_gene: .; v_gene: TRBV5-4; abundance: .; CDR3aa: CASSLAEEYEQYF; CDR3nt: TGTGCCAGCAGCTTGGCCGAAGAGTACGAGCAGTACTTC
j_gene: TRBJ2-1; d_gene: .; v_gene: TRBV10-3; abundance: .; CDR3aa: CAIRRESYNEQFF; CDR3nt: TGTGCCATCCGGAGGGAATCCTACAATGAGCAGTTCTTC
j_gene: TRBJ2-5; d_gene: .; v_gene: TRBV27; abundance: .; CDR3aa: CASSFRGWETQYF; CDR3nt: TGTGCCAGCAGTTTCCGGGGGTGGGAGACCCAGTACTTC
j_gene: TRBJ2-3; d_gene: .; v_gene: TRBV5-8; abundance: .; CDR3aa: CASSLGGLTGADTQYF; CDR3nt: TGTGCCAGCAGCTTGGGGGGACTCACAGGGGCAGATACGCAGTATTTT
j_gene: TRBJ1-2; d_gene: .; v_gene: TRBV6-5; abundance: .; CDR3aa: CASRRFTGLAGYTF; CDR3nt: TGTGCCAGCAGGCGATTTACAGGTCTGGCCGGCTACACCTTC
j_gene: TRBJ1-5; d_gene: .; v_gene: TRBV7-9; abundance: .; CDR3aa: CASSLWGVGSWDSNQPQHF; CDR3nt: TGTGCCAGCAGCTTGTGGGGGGTCGGATCGTGGGATAGCAATCAGCCCCAGCATTTT
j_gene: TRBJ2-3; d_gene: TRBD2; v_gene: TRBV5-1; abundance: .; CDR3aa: CASSSGLLASGPRNTQYF; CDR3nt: TGCGCCAGCAGCTCAGGACTCCTGGCTAGCGGGCCTCGGAATACGCAGTATTTT
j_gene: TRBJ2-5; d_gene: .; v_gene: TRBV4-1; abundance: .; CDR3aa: CASSQASWAEETQYF; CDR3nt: TGCGCCAGCAGCCAAGCCTCCTGGGCTGAAGAGACCCAGTACTTC
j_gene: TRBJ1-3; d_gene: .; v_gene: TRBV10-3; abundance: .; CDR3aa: CAIRANTIYF; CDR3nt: TGTGCCATCAGGGCAAACACCATATATTTT
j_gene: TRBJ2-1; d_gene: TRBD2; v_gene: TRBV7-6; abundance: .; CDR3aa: CASSSGAGTRANNEQFF; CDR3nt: TGTGCCAGCAGCTCGGGGGCCGGGACTAGGGCGAACAATGAGCAGTTCTTC
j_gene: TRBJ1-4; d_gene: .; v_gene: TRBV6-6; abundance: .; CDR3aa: CASRKGDPNEKLFF; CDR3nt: TGTGCCAGCAGGAAGGGGGACCCTAATGAAAAACTGTTTTTT
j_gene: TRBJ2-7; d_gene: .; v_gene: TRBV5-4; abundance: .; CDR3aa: CASSKEGGVYEQYF; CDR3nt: TGTGCCAGCAGCAAAGAAGGGGGGGTCTACGAGCAGTACTTC
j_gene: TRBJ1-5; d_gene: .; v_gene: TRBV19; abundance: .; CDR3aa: CASSSGAAYSNQPQHF; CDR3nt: TGTGCCAGTTCTAGTGGGGCGGCCTATAGCAATCAGCCCCAGCATTTT
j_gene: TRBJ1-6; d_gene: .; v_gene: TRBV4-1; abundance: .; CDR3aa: CASSQSIGVTYNSPLHF; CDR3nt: TGCGCCAGCAGCCAATCTATCGGTGTCACCTATAATTCACCCCTCCACTTT
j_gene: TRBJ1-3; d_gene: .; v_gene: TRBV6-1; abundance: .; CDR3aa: CASSVDIRSGNTIYF; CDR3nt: TGTGCCAGCAGTGTCGACATACGCTCTGGAAACACCATATATTTT
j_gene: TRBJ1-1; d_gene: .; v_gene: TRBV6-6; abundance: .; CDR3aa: CASSTGGMNTEAFF; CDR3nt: TGTGCCAGCAGTACGGGGGGAATGAACACTGAAGCTTTCTTT
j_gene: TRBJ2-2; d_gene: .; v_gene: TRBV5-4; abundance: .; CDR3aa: CASSFRREGGELFF; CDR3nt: TGTGCCAGCAGCTTTCGCAGGGAAGGCGGGGAGCTGTTTTTT
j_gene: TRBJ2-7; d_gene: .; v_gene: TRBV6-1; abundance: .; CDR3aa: CASSEDRVRNEQYF; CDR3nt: TGTGCCAGCAGTGAAGACAGGGTGAGAAACGAGCAGTACTTC
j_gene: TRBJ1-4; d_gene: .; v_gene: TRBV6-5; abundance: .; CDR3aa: CASSSSWGRTNEKLFF; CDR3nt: TGTGCCAGCAGTTCCTCCTGGGGGCGGACTAATGAAAAACTGTTTTTT
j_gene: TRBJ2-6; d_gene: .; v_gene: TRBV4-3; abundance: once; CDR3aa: CASSQKIQISGANVLTF; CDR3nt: TGCGCCAGCAGCCAAAAGATACAGATCTCTGGGGCCAACGTCCTGACTTTC
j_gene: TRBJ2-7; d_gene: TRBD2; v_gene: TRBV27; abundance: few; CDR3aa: CASSLGGSYYEQYF; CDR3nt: TGTGCCAGCAGTTTGGGAGGGAGCTACTACGAGCAGTACTTC
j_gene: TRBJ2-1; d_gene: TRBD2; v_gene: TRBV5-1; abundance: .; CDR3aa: CASSVSGGAYNEQFF; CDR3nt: TGCGCCAGCAGCGTCAGCGGGGGGGCCTACAATGAGCAGTTCTTC
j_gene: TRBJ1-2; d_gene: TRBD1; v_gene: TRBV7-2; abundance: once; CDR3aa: CASSSRQGAIYGYTF; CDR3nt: TGTGCCAGCAGCTCTCGACAGGGAGCCATCTATGGCTACACCTTC
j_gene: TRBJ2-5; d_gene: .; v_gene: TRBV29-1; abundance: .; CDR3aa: CSVSRQGRETQYF; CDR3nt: TGCAGCGTCTCCAGGCAGGGCAGGGAGACCCAGTACTTC
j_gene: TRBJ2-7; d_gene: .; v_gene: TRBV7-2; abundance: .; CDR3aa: CASSLAGNIYEQYF; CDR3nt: TGTGCCAGCAGCTTAGCCGGGAATATCTACGAGCAGTACTTC
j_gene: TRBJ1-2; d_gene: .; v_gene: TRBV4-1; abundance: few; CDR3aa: CASSQDSRVGYGYTF; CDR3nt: TGCGCCAGCAGCCAAGATAGCAGGGTAGGCTATGGCTACACCTTC
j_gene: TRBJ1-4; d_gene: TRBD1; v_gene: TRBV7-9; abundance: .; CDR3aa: CASSFLTRTGAREREKLFF; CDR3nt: TGTGCCAGCAGCTTTTTGACGAGGACAGGGGCCCGGGAGAGGGAAAAACTGTTTTTT
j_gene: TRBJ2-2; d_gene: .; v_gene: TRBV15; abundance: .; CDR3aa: CATSRDSTEGGHWGAGELFF; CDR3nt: TGTGCCACCAGCAGAGATTCCACGGAAGGGGGACATTGGGGCGCCGGGGAGCTGTTTTTT
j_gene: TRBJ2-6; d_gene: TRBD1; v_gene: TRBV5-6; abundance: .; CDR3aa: CASSLGGQVNVLTF; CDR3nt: TGTGCCAGCAGCTTGGGAGGACAGGTCAACGTCCTGACTTTC
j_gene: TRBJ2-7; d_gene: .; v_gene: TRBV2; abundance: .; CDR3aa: CASMRAYEQYF; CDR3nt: TGTGCCAGCATGCGAGCCTACGAGCAGTACTTC
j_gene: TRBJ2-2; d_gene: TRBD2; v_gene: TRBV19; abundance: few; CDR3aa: CASNLAGETGELFF; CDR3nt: TGTGCCAGTAATCTAGCGGGGGAGACCGGGGAGCTGTTTTTT
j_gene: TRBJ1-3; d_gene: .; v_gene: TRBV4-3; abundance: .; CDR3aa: CASSQSPGGNTIYF; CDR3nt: TGCGCCAGCAGCCAATCCCCCGGTGGAAACACCATATATTTT
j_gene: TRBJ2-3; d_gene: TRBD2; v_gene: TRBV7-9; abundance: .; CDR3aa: CASSREVTSGGTTDTQYF; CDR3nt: TGTGCCAGCAGCCGAGAAGTGACTAGCGGGGGAACCACAGATACGCAGTATTTT
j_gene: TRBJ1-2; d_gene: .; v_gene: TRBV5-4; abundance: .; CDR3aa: CASSSGGVNYGYTF; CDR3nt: TGTGCCAGCAGCTCAGGAGGGGTTAACTATGGCTACACCTTC
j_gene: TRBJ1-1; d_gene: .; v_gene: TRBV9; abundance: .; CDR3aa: CASSGEDGEAFF; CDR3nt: TGTGCCAGCAGCGGGGAGGACGGAGAAGCTTTCTTT
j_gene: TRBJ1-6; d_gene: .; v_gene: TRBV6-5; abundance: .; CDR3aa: CASRLQGSYNSPLHF; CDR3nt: TGTGCCAGCAGACTACAGGGAAGTTATAATTCACCCCTCCACTTT
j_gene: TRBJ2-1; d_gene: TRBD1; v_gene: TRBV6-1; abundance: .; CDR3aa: CASSARDRGSYNEQFF; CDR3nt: TGTGCCAGCAGTGCCCGGGACAGGGGCTCCTACAATGAGCAGTTCTTC